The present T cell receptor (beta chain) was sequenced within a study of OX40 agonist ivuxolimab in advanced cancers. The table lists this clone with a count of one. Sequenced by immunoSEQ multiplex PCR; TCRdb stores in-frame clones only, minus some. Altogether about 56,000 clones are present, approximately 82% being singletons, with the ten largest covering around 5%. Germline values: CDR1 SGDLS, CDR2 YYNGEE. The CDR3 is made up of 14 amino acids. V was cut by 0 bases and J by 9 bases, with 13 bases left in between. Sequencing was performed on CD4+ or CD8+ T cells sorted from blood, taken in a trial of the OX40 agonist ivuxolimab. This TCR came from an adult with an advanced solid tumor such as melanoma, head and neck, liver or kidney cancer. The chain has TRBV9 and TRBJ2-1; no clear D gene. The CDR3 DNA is TGTGCCAGCAGCGTAGCTACGGGCGATACTGAGCAGTTCTTC. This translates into CASSVATGDTEQFF.